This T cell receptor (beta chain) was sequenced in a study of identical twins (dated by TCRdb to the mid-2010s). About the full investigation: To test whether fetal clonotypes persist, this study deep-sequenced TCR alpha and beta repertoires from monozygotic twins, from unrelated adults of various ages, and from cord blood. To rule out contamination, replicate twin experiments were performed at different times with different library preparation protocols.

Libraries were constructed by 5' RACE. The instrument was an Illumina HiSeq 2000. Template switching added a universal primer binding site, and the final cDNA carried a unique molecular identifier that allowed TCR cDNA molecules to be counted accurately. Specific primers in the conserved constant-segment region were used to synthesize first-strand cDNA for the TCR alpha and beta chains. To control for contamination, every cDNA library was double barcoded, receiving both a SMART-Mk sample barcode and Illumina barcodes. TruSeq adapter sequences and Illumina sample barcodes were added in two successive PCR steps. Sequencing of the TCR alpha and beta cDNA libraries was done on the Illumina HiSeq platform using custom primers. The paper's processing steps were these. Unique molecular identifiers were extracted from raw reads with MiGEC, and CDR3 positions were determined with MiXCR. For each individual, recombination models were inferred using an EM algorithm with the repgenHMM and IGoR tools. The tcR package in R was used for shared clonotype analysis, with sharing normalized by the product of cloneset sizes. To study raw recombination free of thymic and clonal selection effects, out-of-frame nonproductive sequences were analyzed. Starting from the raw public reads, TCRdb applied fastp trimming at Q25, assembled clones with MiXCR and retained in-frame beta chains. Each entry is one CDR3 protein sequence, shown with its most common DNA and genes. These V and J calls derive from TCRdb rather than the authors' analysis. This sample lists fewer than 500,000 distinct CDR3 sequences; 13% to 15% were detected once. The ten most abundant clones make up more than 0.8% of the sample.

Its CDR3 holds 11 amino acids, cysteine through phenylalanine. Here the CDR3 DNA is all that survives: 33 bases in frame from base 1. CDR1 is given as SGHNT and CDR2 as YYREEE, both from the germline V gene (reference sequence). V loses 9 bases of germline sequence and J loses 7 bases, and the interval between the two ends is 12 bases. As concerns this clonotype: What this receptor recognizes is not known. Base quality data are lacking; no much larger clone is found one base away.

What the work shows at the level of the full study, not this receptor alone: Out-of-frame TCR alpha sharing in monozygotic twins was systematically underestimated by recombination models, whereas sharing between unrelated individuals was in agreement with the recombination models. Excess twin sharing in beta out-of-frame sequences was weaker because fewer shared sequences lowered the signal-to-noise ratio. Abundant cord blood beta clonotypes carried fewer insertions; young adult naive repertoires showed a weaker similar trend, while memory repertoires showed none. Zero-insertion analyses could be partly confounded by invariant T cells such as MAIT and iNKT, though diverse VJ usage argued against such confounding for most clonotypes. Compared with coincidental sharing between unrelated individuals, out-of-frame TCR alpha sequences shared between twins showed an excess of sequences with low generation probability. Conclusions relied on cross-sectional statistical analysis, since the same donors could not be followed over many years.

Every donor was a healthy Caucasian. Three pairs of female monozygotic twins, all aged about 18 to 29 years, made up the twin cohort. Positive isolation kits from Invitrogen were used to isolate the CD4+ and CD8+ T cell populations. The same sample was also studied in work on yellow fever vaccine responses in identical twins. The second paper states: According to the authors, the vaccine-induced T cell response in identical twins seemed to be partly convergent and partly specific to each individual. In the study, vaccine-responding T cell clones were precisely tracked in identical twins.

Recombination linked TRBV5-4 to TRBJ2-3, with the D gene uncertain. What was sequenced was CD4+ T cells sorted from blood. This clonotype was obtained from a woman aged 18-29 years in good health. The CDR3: CAIQTVNTQYF. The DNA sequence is TGTGCCATCCAAACTGTGAATACGCAGTATTTT. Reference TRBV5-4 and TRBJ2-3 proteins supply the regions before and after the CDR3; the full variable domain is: ETGVTQSPTHLIKTRGQQVTLRCSSQSGHNTVSWYQQALGQGPQFIFQYYREEENGRGNFPPRFSGLQFPNYSSELNVNALELDDSALYLCAIQTVNTQYFGPGTRLTVL.